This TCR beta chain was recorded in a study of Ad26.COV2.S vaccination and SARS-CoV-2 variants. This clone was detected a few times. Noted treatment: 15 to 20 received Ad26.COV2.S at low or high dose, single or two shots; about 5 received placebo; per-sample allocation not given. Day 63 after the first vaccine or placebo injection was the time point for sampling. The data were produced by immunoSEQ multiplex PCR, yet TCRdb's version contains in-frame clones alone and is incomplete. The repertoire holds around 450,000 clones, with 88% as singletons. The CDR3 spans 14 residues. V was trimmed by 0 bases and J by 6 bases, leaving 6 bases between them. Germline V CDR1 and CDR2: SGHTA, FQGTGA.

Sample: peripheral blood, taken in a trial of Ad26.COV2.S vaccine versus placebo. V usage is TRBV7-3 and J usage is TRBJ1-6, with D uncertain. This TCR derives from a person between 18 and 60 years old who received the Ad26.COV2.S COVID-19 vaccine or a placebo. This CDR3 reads CASSLTGFNSPLHF. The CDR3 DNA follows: TGTGCCAGCAGCTTAACAGGCTTTAATTCACCCCTCCACTTT.